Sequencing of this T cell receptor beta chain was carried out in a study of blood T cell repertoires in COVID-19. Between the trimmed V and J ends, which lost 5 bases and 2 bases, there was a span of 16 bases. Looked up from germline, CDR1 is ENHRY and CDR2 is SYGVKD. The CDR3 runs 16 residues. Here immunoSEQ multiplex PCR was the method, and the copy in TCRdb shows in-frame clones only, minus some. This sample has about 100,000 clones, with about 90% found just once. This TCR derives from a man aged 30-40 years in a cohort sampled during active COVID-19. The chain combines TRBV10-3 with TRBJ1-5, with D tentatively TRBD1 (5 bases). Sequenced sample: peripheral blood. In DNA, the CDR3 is TGTGCCATCAGTTCCGGGACTGGCCAGGGCAATCAGCCCCAGCATTTT. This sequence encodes CAISSGTGQGNQPQHF.